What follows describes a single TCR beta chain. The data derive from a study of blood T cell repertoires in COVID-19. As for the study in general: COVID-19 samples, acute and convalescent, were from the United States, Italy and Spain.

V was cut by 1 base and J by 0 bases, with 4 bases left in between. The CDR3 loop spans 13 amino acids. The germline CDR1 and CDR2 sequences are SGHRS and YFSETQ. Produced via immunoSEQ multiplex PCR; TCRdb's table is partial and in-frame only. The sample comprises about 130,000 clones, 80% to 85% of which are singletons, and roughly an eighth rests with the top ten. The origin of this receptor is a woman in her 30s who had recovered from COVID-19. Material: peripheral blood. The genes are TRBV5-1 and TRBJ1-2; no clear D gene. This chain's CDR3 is CASSLTANYGYTF. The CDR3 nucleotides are TGCGCCAGCAGCTTGACAGCTAACTATGGCTACACCTTC. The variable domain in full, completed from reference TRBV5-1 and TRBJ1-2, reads KAGVTQTPRYLIKTRGQQVTLSCSPISGHRSVSWYQQTPGQGLQFLFEYFSETQRNKGNFPGRFSGRQFSNSRSEMNVSTLELGDSALYLCASSLTANYGYTFGSGTRLTVV.